The 24 T cell receptor beta chains presented below share a single source sample, sequenced in a study of shared clonotypes between healthy human individuals. Repertoires were generated with immunoSEQ multiplex PCR, while TCRdb's copy carries only in-frame clones and drops some. The table lists over a million clones, 70% to 80% of them singletons. The sequencing input was memory CD4+ T cells from PBMCs. Indicated subset: CD45RA-negative fraction. Receptors were obtained from a man younger than 35 in good health. Some clones in this sample may be carry-over from other donors' samples.

This clone was found once. The chain employs TRBV7-2 and TRBJ1-2, with 7 positions matching TRBD1. Looked up from germline, CDR1 is SGHTA and CDR2 is FQGNSA. The CDR3 length is 15 residues. The V gene end was trimmed by 1 base and the J gene end by 4 bases; junction bases not matched to a gene: 6. CDR3 bases: TGTGCCAGCAGCTTAGGGGACAGCCTCCTCTATGGCTACACCTTC. It specifies CASSLGDSLLYGYTF.

This clone has just a few counts. V and J are TRBV29-1 and TRBJ2-3; D may correspond to TRBD1 or TRBD2 (5 bases each). Looked up from germline, CDR1 is SQVTM and CDR2 is ANQGSEA. The germline V and J ends were trimmed by 6 bases and 6 bases, with 16 bases remaining between them. The CDR3 spans 13 residues. The CDR3, as DNA: TGCAGCGTCGAAAAGAGGGGCGCGGATACGCAGTATTTT. The encoded protein is CSVEKRGADTQYF.

The chain is built from TRBV10-1 and TRBJ2-2, with a tentative D call TRBD1 (5 bases). CDR3 length equals 18 residues. CDR1 and CDR2 from the germline V gene are WNHNN and SYGVQD (reference sequence). The V end lost 0 bases, the J end lost 6 bases, and 20 bases lay between the germline ends. The CDR3 is CASSESGVLRGPAGELFF. For the CDR3, the DNA is TGCGCCAGCAGTGAGTCCGGAGTTCTAAGGGGCCCGGCCGGGGAGCTGTTTTTT.

Here the CDR3 reads CASSLWGSGANVLTF. In nucleotides, the CDR3 is TGTGCCAGCAGCTTATGGGGTTCTGGGGCCAACGTCCTGACTTTC. The rearrangement uses TRBV7-2 and TRBJ2-6; D uncertain. Trimming removed 2 bases at V and 1 base at J, with 6 bases between. Germline V gene lookup returns CDR1 SGHTA and CDR2 FQGNSA. The CDR3 has 15 residues.

The J gene is TRBJ2-5, the V gene TRBV7-7, with a possible D match to TRBD2 (6 bases). CDR3 length equals 14 residues. Germline CDR1 is SSHAT and CDR2 is FNYEAQ (reference sequence). V lost 4 bases, J lost 1 base, and 10 bases lay in between. The CDR3 is CASSSTSFQETQYF. The CDR3 nucleotides read TGTGCCAGCAGCTCTACTAGCTTCCAAGAGACCCAGTACTTC.

This chain connects TRBV4-2 to TRBJ2-5, with a possible D match to TRBD2 (6 bases). Germline V gene lookup returns CDR1 LGHNA and CDR2 YNFKEQ. The CDR3 is 15 residues long. Trimming removed 5 bases at V and 0 bases at J, with 13 bases between. CDR3 coding DNA: TGTGCCAGCAGCTCCTCGTGGGAGGACCAAGAGACCCAGTACTTC. Amino acids: CASSSSWEDQETQYF.

The chain has TRBV28 and TRBJ2-7; 9 bases are shared with TRBD1. The junction had 13 bases not matched to a gene; V was cut back by 8 bases and J by 5 bases. The germline gives CDR1 MDHEN, CDR2 SYDVKM. The CDR3 has 15 residues. The CDR3 reads CASGGEGQGPHEQYF. The CDR3 bases are TGTGCCAGCGGGGGGGAGGGACAGGGCCCCCACGAGCAGTACTTC.

This clone was counted a single time. The V gene is TRBV5-6, the J gene TRBJ2-1; D is perhaps TRBD2 (5 bases). CDR1 and CDR2 (germline): SGHDT, YYEEEE. V gave up 4 bases and J gave up 7 bases, with 21 bases separating them. This CDR3 is 16 amino acids long. The CDR3 sequence: CASSPRMRSGTNEQFF. As DNA, the CDR3 is TGTGCCAGCAGCCCAAGGATGAGAAGCGGAACAAATGAGCAGTTCTTC.

With regard to this clone: A read error is the likely source, as a far larger clone sits one nucleotide away. The J gene is TRBJ2-7, the V gene TRBV5-1, with 8 bases fitting TRBD2. CDR3 size: 15 residues. The V gene's germline CDR1 is SGHRS and CDR2 YFSETQ. The CDR3 nucleotides read TGCGCCAGCAGCTTGGTCCTAGCGGGCAACTACGAGCAGCACTTC. Translation gives CASSLVLAGNYEQHF.

The chain has TRBV5-1 and TRBJ2-7; 7 positions agree with TRBD1. Germline assignment: CDR1 SGHRS and CDR2 YFSETQ. V shed 2 bases and J 5 bases; nucleotides not matched to a gene: 1. The CDR3 contains 12 residues. CDR3 in DNA: TGCGCCAGCAGCTTCGACAGGGACGAGCAGTACTTC. Amino acids: CASSFDRDEQYF.

The rearrangement joins TRBV30 to TRBJ1-1; the match to TRBD1 covers 7 bases. With 5 bases clipped from V and 6 bases from J, the junction kept 6 bases outside the gene matches. The CDR3 is 12 residues long. Germline CDR1 GTSNPN, CDR2 SVGIG (reference sequence). The CDR3 region is CAWGDRVAEAFF. The CDR3 nucleotides read TGTGCCTGGGGTGACAGGGTCGCTGAAGCTTTCTTT.

The count of this clone is one. The V gene is TRBV7-2, the J gene TRBJ2-1; D not certain. Trimming pared 1 base from V and 5 bases from J, leaving 9 bases between. The germline V gene encodes CDR1 SGHTA and CDR2 FQGNSA. The CDR3 runs to 14 residues. The chain's CDR3 is CASSLGPGNNEQFF. The CDR3 DNA sequence: TGTGCCAGCAGCTTAGGCCCAGGAAACAATGAGCAGTTCTTC.

This chain uses TRBV6-6 with TRBJ1-1; D uncertain. CDR1 is MNHNY, CDR2 SVGAGI, per germline (reference sequence). The V gene lost 6 bases and the J gene lost 1 base, with 9 bases spanning the gap. CDR3 length equals 13 residues. The CDR3 DNA sequence: TGTGCCAGCAGCCAGACACCGAACACTGAAGCTTTCTTT. Translating gives CASSQTPNTEAFF.

The chain couples TRBV28 to TRBJ1-1; the match to TRBD1 covers 7 bases. CDR3 length equals 17 residues. Germline-derived CDR1 and CDR2 are MDHEN and SYDVKM. Trimming at V came to 2 bases and at J to 10 bases, leaving 19 bases not matched to a gene. The CDR3 DNA reads TGTGCCAGCAGTTTAACCAGCCAACTAACAGGGGACCGGGGAGCTTTCTTT. This gives the protein CASSLTSQLTGDRGAFF.

The rearrangement joins TRBV5-1 to TRBJ1-4; TRBD1 agrees at 7 bases. The CDR3 is 14 amino acids. V shed 6 bases and J 4 bases; nucleotides not matched to a gene: 6. Germline CDR1 reads SGHRS; CDR2 reads YFSETQ. The CDR3 reads CASTSDRRNEKLFF. The CDR3 DNA reads TGCGCCAGCACCTCGGACAGGCGTAATGAAAAACTGTTTTTT.

This clone has only one observation. The gene calls are TRBV28 and TRBJ1-1; no clear D gene. Trimming removed 2 bases from V and 5 bases from J, with 12 bases in between. The CDR3 length is 14 residues. CDR1 and CDR2 (germline): MDHEN, SYDVKM. Written as DNA, the CDR3 is TGTGCCAGCAGTTTAGCGGGGTGGGGAACTGAAGCTTTCTTT. Its translation: CASSLAGWGTEAFF.

The chain uses TRBV5-6 and TRBJ2-7; D tentatively fits TRBD1 or TRBD2 (5 bases each). The CDR3 contains 13 residues. V lost 0 bases and J lost 6, with 10 bases in between. Per the germline V gene, CDR1 is SGHDT and CDR2 is YYEEEE. CDR3 in DNA: TGTGCCAGCAGCTTGGAGCAGAGGGGCGAGCAGTACTTC. Its translation: CASSLEQRGEQYF.

Written as DNA, the CDR3 is TGTGCCAGCTCACCAGGGACAGGGTATAATGAAAAACTGTTTTTT. This gives the protein CASSPGTGYNEKLFF. The V and J genes are TRBV18 and TRBJ1-4; 9 bases match TRBD1. CDR3 size: 15 residues. Germline V lookup: CDR1 KGHSH, CDR2 LQKENI. Unmatched junction bases numbered 2, after V lost 2 bases and J lost 4 bases.

CDR3 DNA: TGTGCCAGCAGCTCGCGAGGCGGATATACAGAGAACACTGAAGCTTTCTTT. Its translation is CASSSRGGYTENTEAFF. This chain joins TRBV11-2 and TRBJ1-1, with D uncertain. CDR1 and CDR2 (germline): SGHAT, FQNNGV. The CDR3 contains 17 residues. Trimming removed 4 bases from V and 1 base from J, with 19 bases in between.

Note on this clone: The sample carries other DNA sequences with the same CDR3. The chain recombines TRBV28 with TRBJ2-3; D ambiguous. V was pared by 6 bases and J by 3 bases, with 10 bases between. This CDR3 region has 13 residues. Germline-derived CDR1 and CDR2 are MDHEN and SYDVKM. The CDR3 sequence: CASSLSATDTQYF. Written as DNA, the CDR3 is TGTGCCAGCAGCCTATCGGCTACAGATACGCAGTATTTT.

The rearrangement links TRBV19 to TRBJ2-2; 9 nucleotides line up with TRBD2. The trim removed 3 bases at V and 2 bases at J, leaving 1 base unmatched. The CDR3 consists of 15 residues. Germline V gene data show CDR1 as LNHDA and CDR2 as SQIVND (reference sequence). The DNA for the CDR3 is TGTGCCAGTAGTATTAGCGGGAGAAACACCGGGGAGCTGTTTTTT. Translating it yields CASSISGRNTGELFF.

This rearrangement joins TRBV7-9 to TRBJ2-2; D unclear. The V and J ends lost 6 bases and 6 bases respectively, with 8 bases between them. Germline V gene lookup returns CDR1 SEHNR and CDR2 FQNEAQ (reference sequence). The CDR3 contains 12 residues. The CDR3 DNA reads TGTGCCAGCAGATCAAGCCCCGGGGAGCTGTTTTTT. Translating it yields CASRSSPGELFF.

This sequence joins TRBV19 and TRBJ2-3; D remains ambiguous. Trimming stripped 4 bases from V and 3 bases from J, with 5 bases between. Germline CDR1 LNHDA, CDR2 SQIVND (reference sequence). The CDR3 length is 12 residues. The CDR3 protein is CASSSPTDTQYF. The DNA of the CDR3 is TGTGCCAGTAGTAGCCCTACAGATACGCAGTATTTT.

The chain uses TRBV7-3 and TRBJ2-5; 10 bases are a match to TRBD2. The J segment lost 1 base and the V segment lost 5 bases, leaving 4 bases of the junction unmatched. CDR1 and CDR2 (germline): SGHTA, FQGTGA. The CDR3 runs to 15 residues. CDR3 sequence reads: CASSPGLASQETQYF. The CDR3 nucleotides are TGTGCCAGCAGCCCGGGACTAGCGAGCCAAGAGACCCAGTACTTC.